The 19 T cell receptor beta chains given below trace back to one sample, sequenced in a study of spatial heterogeneity in lung cancer. The time point is: blood at routine non-recurrence follow-up after resection. No cell sorting; template was whole RNA from tumor, lung tissue or PBMC. TCRdb reprocessed the 5' RACE reads with MiXCR, giving one entry per CDR3 protein. The sample lists around 110,000 distinct CDR3 sequences, 12% occurring once. Source: PBMCs, taken at follow-up. Receptor source: a male donor with early-stage non-small cell lung cancer.

This clonotype ranks as medium-sized. The chain joins TRBV7-6 to TRBJ1-2; D gene ambiguous. The CDR3 consists of 13 residues. Germline V gene sequence: CDR1 SGHVS, CDR2 FNYEAQ. The V end was cut by 5 bases, the J end by 2 bases, with 9 bases between. CDR3: CASSLRSNYGYTF. In DNA form, the CDR3 reads TGTGCCAGCAGCCTGAGGTCGAACTATGGCTACACCTTC.

This chain uses TRBV7-2 with TRBJ1-1; no clear D gene. The CDR3 has 12 amino acids. From germline, CDR1 is SGHTA and CDR2 FQGNSA. With 4 bases removed from V and 11 bases from J, the gap between germline ends came to 14 bases. The CDR3 loop reads CASSSFGVVAFF. DNA for the CDR3: TGTGCCAGCAGCTCGTTCGGGGTGGTCGCTTTCTTT.

The chain couples TRBV6-5 to TRBJ1-1; 10 nucleotides line up with TRBD1. Germline CDR1 and CDR2: MNHEY and SVGAGI. The CDR3 sequence is 15 residues long. The V and J ends lost 7 bases and 5 bases, in that order; junction bases with no gene match: 10. CDR3 DNA sequence: TGTGCCAGCATACATAGGGGACAGGGGTCGACTGAAGCTTTCTTT. Protein sequence: CASIHRGQGSTEAFF.

This clonotype was detected ten times or more. This chain connects TRBV6-6 to TRBJ1-2; 10 nucleotides align to TRBD1. The V gene end was trimmed by 5 bases and the J gene end by 13 bases; junction bases not matched to a gene: 13. The CDR3 runs 14 residues. The germline V gene has CDR1 MNHNY and CDR2 SVGAGI (reference sequence). CDR3 sequence reads: CASSPAFGTGDSTF. CDR3 bases: TGTGCCAGCAGTCCCGCTTTCGGGACAGGGGACTCCACCTTC.

For the CDR3, the DNA is TGCGCCAGCAGTGAACCGAGGGGAAGGGTAACCTACGAGCAGTACTTC. Its protein is CASSEPRGRVTYEQYF. The J gene is TRBJ2-7, the V gene TRBV10-2; the D call may be TRBD1 or TRBD2 (5 bases each). The germline gives CDR1 WSHSY, CDR2 SAAADI. The CDR3 runs 16 residues. Trimming pared 3 bases from V and 2 bases from J, leaving 17 bases between.

J is TRBJ2-5 and V is TRBV6-4; no definite D call. Germline loops: CDR1 MRHNA, CDR2 SNTAGT. V was shortened by 6 bases and J by 4 bases, with 12 bases between the two germline ends. The CDR3 is 13 amino acids. CDR3 region: CASSPKWGETQYF. DNA for the CDR3: TGTGCCAGCAGCCCGAAGTGGGGAGAGACCCAGTACTTC.

This chain links TRBV11-1 with TRBJ2-1, with unresolved D. Germline CDR1 SGHAT, CDR2 FQDESV (reference sequence). This CDR3 is built from 14 residues. V was shortened by 3 bases and J by 0 bases, with 6 bases between the two germline ends. CDR3 nucleotide sequence: TGTGCCAGCAGCTTGCAAGCCTCCTACAATGAGCAGTTCTTC. It translates to CASSLQASYNEQFF. Drawing the rest from reference TRBV11-1 and TRBJ2-1, the complete variable domain is EAEVAQSPRYKITEKSQAVAFWCDPISGHATLYWYRQILGQGPELLVQFQDESVVDDSQLPKDRFSAERLKGVDSTLKIQPAELGDSAMYLCASSLQASYNEQFFGPGTRLTVL.

This clonotype was detected only a few times. In DNA, the CDR3 is TGTGCCAGCAGTTTAGGCTACGGGACTAGCGGGGGGACTCGGGAGACCCAGTACTTC. It codes for CASSLGYGTSGGTRETQYF. This chain uses TRBV12-3 or TRBV12-4 with TRBJ2-5; TRBD2 matches 15 bases. V was clipped by 1 base and J by 5 bases; unmatched bases: 11. The CDR3 has 19 amino acids.

This clonotype was seen many times. V usage is TRBV6-1 and J usage is TRBJ2-7, with D perhaps matching TRBD1 (6 bases). The V and J ends lost 4 bases and 7 bases respectively, with 14 bases between them. The CDR3 totals 13 residues. Germline V CDR1 and CDR2: MNHNS, SASEGT. The CDR3 loop reads CASSAQGFREQYF. The CDR3 nucleotides are TGTGCCAGCAGTGCACAGGGTTTCCGGGAGCAGTACTTC.

The J gene is TRBJ1-2, the V gene TRBV20-1; a weak D match, TRBD1 (6 bases). The CDR3 consists of 15 residues. Trimming shortened V by 2 bases and J by 4 bases, and 17 bases separated the two germline ends. Germline V lookup: CDR1 DFQATT, CDR2 SNEGSKA (reference sequence). The CDR3 DNA sequence: TGCAGTGCTAGACCTACGACAGGAAGACTCTATGGCTACACCTTC. This translates into CSARPTTGRLYGYTF.

J is TRBJ1-5 and V is TRBV19; tentatively, D is TRBD1 (6 bases). This CDR3 is built from 14 residues. The V and J ends lost 9 bases and 4 bases respectively, with 16 bases between them. Germline CDR1 is LNHDA and CDR2 is SQIVND (reference sequence). CDR3 residues: CASRRDTTNQPQHF. CDR3 bases: TGTGCCAGCAGGCGGGACACCACGAATCAGCCCCAGCATTTT.

The V call is TRBV5-5, the J call TRBJ2-1, with TRBD1 matching over 8 bases. The CDR3 is made up of 17 amino acids. Germline assignment: CDR1 SGHKS and CDR2 YYEKEE (reference sequence). The trim removed 4 bases at V and 9 bases at J, leaving 18 bases unmatched. CDR3 in DNA: TGTGCCAGCAGCCATAGACAGGGGACCTTTTCTGCCGGTGAGCAGTTCTTC. Amino acids: CASSHRQGTFSAGEQFF.

The V gene is TRBV6-2 or TRBV6-3, the J gene TRBJ2-3; 7 bases fit TRBD2. Germline CDR1 and CDR2: MNHEY and SVGEGT. This CDR3 spans 12 amino acids. Trimming removed 5 bases from V and 10 bases from J; junction bases left unmatched: 6. The CDR3 region is CASSHGLEAQYF. As DNA, the CDR3 is TGTGCCAGCAGTCACGGACTAGAGGCGCAGTATTTT.

This clonotype was seen repeatedly, ten times or more. V gene TRBV5-1 combines with J gene TRBJ1-3; D unresolved. Germline-derived CDR1 and CDR2 are SGHRS and YFSETQ. There are 15 residues in the CDR3. Trimming shortened V by 0 bases and J by 0 bases, and 7 bases separated the two germline ends. The chain's CDR3 is CASSLATSSGNTIYF. The CDR3 DNA sequence: TGCGCCAGCAGCTTGGCCACTAGCTCTGGAAACACCATATATTTT.

A few counts support this clonotype. V usage is TRBV28 and J usage is TRBJ1-5; TRBD1 agrees at 8 bases. This CDR3 is 18 amino acids long. Germline V gives CDR1 MDHEN, CDR2 SYDVKM. Losses at the gene ends were 7 bases for V and 7 bases for J; bases not matched to a gene: 21. CDR3 in amino acids: CASTVVRQSNRGKQPQHF. The CDR3 DNA reads TGTGCCAGCACAGTAGTTAGGCAATCGAACAGGGGGAAGCAGCCCCAGCATTTT.

This clonotype was observed many times. This sequence joins TRBV19 and TRBJ1-2; D gene unclear. CDR3 length: 13 amino acids. V shed 4 bases and J shed 4 bases, with 10 bases lying between them. Per the germline V gene, CDR1 is LNHDA and CDR2 is SQIVND (reference sequence). Written as DNA, the CDR3 is TGTGCCAGTAGTAGTTCAATAGGCTATGGCTACACCTTC. This codes for CASSSSIGYGYTF.

The rearrangement links TRBV28 to TRBJ2-1, with 15 bases aligning to TRBD2. Trimming took 5 bases from V and 0 from J; bases not matched to a gene: 5. CDR1 and CDR2 from the germline V gene are MDHEN and SYDVKM. There are 18 residues in the CDR3. The CDR3: CASSRGLAGGFSYNEQFF. In DNA form, the CDR3 reads TGTGCCAGCAGTAGGGGACTAGCGGGGGGCTTCTCCTACAATGAGCAGTTCTTC. The full variable domain, with the rest looked up from reference TRBV28 and TRBJ2-1, is DVKVTQSSRYLVKRTGEKVFLECVQDMDHENMFWYRQDPGLGLRLIYFSYDVKMKEKGDIPEGYSVSREKKERFSLILESASTNQTSMYLCASSRGLAGGFSYNEQFFGPGTRLTVL.

This clonotype has ten or more counts. The chain uses TRBV7-8 and TRBJ1-5; TRBD1 matches 10 bases. Trimming took 1 base from V and 7 from J; bases not matched to a gene: 16. The germline CDR1 and CDR2 sequences are SGHVS and FQNEAQ. There are 19 residues in the CDR3. CDR3 amino acids: CASSLVGSFRDRGSQPQHF. CDR3 nucleotides: TGTGCCAGCAGCTTAGTTGGAAGTTTTAGGGACAGGGGATCGCAGCCCCAGCATTTT.

There are many counts of this clonotype. The V and J genes are TRBV4-2 and TRBJ2-7, with a weak D call TRBD1 (7 bases). V lost 4 bases and J lost 0, with 19 bases in between. Germline CDR1 reads LGHNA; CDR2 reads YNFKEQ. The CDR3 has 17 amino acids. For the CDR3, the DNA is TGTGCCAGCAGCCTCAAGCACGGAGGGGGCGCCTCCTACGAGCAGTACTTC. It codes for CASSLKHGGGASYEQYF.